These 25 T cell receptor beta chains came from one sample sequenced in a study of shared clonotypes between healthy human individuals. The assay was immunoSEQ multiplex PCR, and TCRdb's table has in-frame clones only and misses some. In the table there are millions of clones, about 95% of which are singletons. The sequencing input was naive CD4+ T cells sorted from blood. Subset noted: CD45RA+ positively selected. The receptors stem from a man aged 18 to 30 in good health.

The chain employs TRBV5-1 and TRBJ2-3; 8 bases agree with TRBD1. Unmatched junction bases numbered 7, after V lost 4 bases and J lost 3 bases. CDR3 size: 15 residues. Germline V gene sequence: CDR1 SGHRS, CDR2 YFSETQ. The CDR3, as DNA: TGCGCCAGCAGCACGACAGGGGTCGATACAGATACGCAGTATTTT. This gives the protein CASSTTGVDTDTQYF.

The gene calls are TRBV19 and TRBJ1-5; tentatively, D is TRBD1 (6 bases). The germline V and J ends were trimmed by 6 bases and 7 bases, with 19 bases remaining between them. This CDR3 comprises 15 residues. Germline CDR1 and CDR2: LNHDA and SQIVND (reference sequence). The CDR3 sequence: CASRNTGLLGQPQHF. DNA for the CDR3: TGTGCCAGTAGAAATACAGGGTTACTAGGACAGCCCCAGCATTTT.

V is TRBV7-6 and J is TRBJ2-6; 9 bases fit TRBD1. Trimming cost V 5 bases and J 1 base; bases outside gene matches: 6. The CDR3 runs to 17 residues. The V gene's germline CDR1 is SGHVS and CDR2 FNYEAQ. CDR3 residues: CASSPRDRVSGANVLTF. CDR3 DNA: TGTGCCAGCAGCCCCCGGGACAGGGTATCTGGGGCCAACGTCCTGACTTTC.

The chain carries TRBV6-5 and TRBJ1-5; maybe TRBD1 (6 bases). CDR1 and CDR2 (germline): MNHEY, SVGAGI. V dropped 6 bases and J dropped 2 bases, with 8 bases sitting between them. The CDR3 spans 13 residues. CDR3: CASRNRGNQPQHF. CDR3 DNA sequence: TGTGCCAGCAGGAACAGGGGCAATCAGCCCCAGCATTTT.

The genes are TRBV28 and TRBJ1-1; D might be TRBD1 (5 bases). Germline values: CDR1 MDHEN, CDR2 SYDVKM. The CDR3 loop spans 13 amino acids. V lost 11 bases, J lost 2 bases, and 15 bases lay in between. The CDR3 loop reads CAHGRGVNTEAFF. The DNA for the CDR3 is TGTGCCCACGGGAGAGGGGTTAACACTGAAGCTTTCTTT.

The rearrangement joins TRBV9 to TRBJ2-3, with 7 bases aligning to TRBD2. The CDR3 runs 13 residues. The V segment lost 3 bases and the J segment 4 bases; nucleotides outside the gene matches: 2. Germline CDR1 SGDLS, CDR2 YYNGEE. The CDR3 sequence: CASSGTSSDTQYF. Written as DNA, the CDR3 is TGTGCCAGCAGCGGGACTAGTTCAGATACGCAGTATTTT. Complete variable domain (other parts from reference TRBV9 and TRBJ2-3): DSGVTQTPKHLITATGQRVTLRCSPRSGDLSVYWYQQSLDQGLQFLIQYYNGEERAKGNILERFSAQQFPDLHSELNLSSLELGDSALYFCASSGTSSDTQYFGPGTRLTVL.

Regarding this clone: This specimen includes other DNA sequences encoding the same CDR3. This chain links TRBV7-8 with TRBJ2-3; TRBD1 or TRBD2 may be the D gene (6 bases each). With 1 base removed from V and 6 bases from J, the gap between germline ends came to 8 bases. The CDR3 has 13 residues. Per germline, CDR1 SGHVS and CDR2 FQNEAQ. The CDR3 region has the DNA TGTGCCAGCAGCTTAGGGGGGGCGGATACGCAGTATTTT. Encoded protein: CASSLGGADTQYF.

This chain links TRBV29-1 with TRBJ1-2, with 12 bases fitting TRBD1. Germline V gene sequence: CDR1 SQVTM, CDR2 ANQGSEA. The CDR3 covers 14 residues. Unmatched junction bases numbered 7, after V lost 6 bases and J lost 5 bases. CDR3 DNA: TGCAGCGTACTCCGGGACAGGGGGCCTTATGGCTACACCTTC. Translation: CSVLRDRGPYGYTF.

The chain links TRBV28 to TRBJ2-3, with 7 positions matching TRBD2. Trimming at V came to 5 bases and at J to 2 bases, leaving 4 bases not matched to a gene. The germline gives CDR1 MDHEN, CDR2 SYDVKM. This CDR3 spans 14 amino acids. The CDR3 region has the DNA TGTGCCAGCAGTCTAGCGGACCACACAGATACGCAGTATTTT. Its protein is CASSLADHTDTQYF.

The gene calls are TRBV10-3 and TRBJ1-4; D gene uncertain. V was pared by 9 bases and J by 6 bases, with 14 bases between. The germline gives CDR1 ENHRY, CDR2 SYGVKD. The CDR3 totals 13 residues. CDR3 in DNA: TGTGCCATAGCTAGGGAAGCGGATGAAAAACTGTTTTTT. It yields the protein CAIAREADEKLFF.

A remark on this clone: This same CDR3 is encoded by further DNA sequences in the sample. The V gene is TRBV4-3, the J gene TRBJ2-7, with D tentatively TRBD1 (6 bases). The CDR3 has 15 residues. Germline CDR1 reads LGHNA; CDR2 reads YSLEER. Trimming took 1 base from V and 0 from J, leaving 10 bases between them. The CDR3 coding sequence is TGCGCCAGCAGCCAAGGGACAGTAAGCTCCTACGAGCAGTACTTC. Translation gives CASSQGTVSSYEQYF.

This sequence joins TRBV11-3 and TRBJ2-5; 9 nucleotides match TRBD1. The CDR3 is made up of 15 amino acids. Unmatched junction bases numbered 7, after V lost 4 bases and J lost 4 bases. Germline assignment: CDR1 SGHNT and CDR2 YENEEA. The CDR3 nucleotides read TGTGCCAGCAGCTCAGGGACAGGGCCTATAGAGACCCAGTACTTC. This codes for CASSSGTGPIETQYF.

This sequence joins TRBV7-2 and TRBJ1-5; 9 bases fit TRBD1. The J segment lost 4 bases and the V segment lost 7 bases, leaving 2 bases of the junction unmatched. The CDR3 spans 13 residues. CDR1 is SGHTA and CDR2 is FQGNSA in the germline V gene. DNA of the CDR3: TGTGCCAGCACCGACAGGGGGAATCAGCCCCAGCATTTT. Amino acid sequence: CASTDRGNQPQHF.

Remarks on this clone: One end of the junction is discordant with germline, which a read error may explain. The J gene is TRBJ1-1, the V gene TRBV28, with unresolved D. The CDR3 extends over 17 amino acids. Germline assignment: CDR1 MDHEN and CDR2 SYDVKM. CDR3 nucleotides: TGTGCCAGCAGTTTATACGTCTGGTTGCGGGGTATTTCTGACGCTTTCTTT. It encodes CASSLYVWLRGISDAFF.

The genes are TRBV15 and TRBJ1-5; 8 bases are shared with TRBD1. CDR1 is LNHNV and CDR2 is YYDKDF in the germline V gene (reference sequence). The CDR3 sequence is 14 residues long. Germline trimming cut 7 bases from V and 2 bases from J; bases unmatched to any gene: 4. The CDR3 sequence: CATNADRGNQPQHF. The CDR3 coding sequence is TGTGCCACCAACGCGGACAGGGGCAATCAGCCCCAGCATTTT.

This clone turned up a few times. This same CDR3 is encoded by further DNA sequences in the sample. The chain links TRBV5-1 to TRBJ1-6, with D possibly being TRBD1 (5 bases). Trimming pared 0 bases from V and 7 bases from J, leaving 5 bases between. CDR3 size: 13 residues. Per the germline V gene, CDR1 is SGHRS and CDR2 is YFSETQ. The CDR3 reads CASSLEGNSPLHF. In DNA form, the CDR3 reads TGCGCCAGCAGCTTGGAGGGGAATTCACCCCTCCACTTT.

The rearrangement links TRBV6-1 to TRBJ1-6, with D perhaps TRBD1 (5 bases). Trimming pared 2 bases from V and 4 bases from J, leaving 21 bases between. The CDR3 is made up of 19 amino acids. Germline V gene data show CDR1 as MNHNS and CDR2 as SASEGT. DNA of the CDR3: TGTGCCAGCAGTGAACTTGATGGGATTTGGGGGGGGTATAATTCACCCCTCCACTTT. Its translation is CASSELDGIWGGYNSPLHF.

This chain joins TRBV5-1 and TRBJ1-4, with 8 bases fitting TRBD1. The CDR3 length is 16 residues. The junction had 12 bases not matched to a gene; V was cut back by 3 bases and J by 8 bases. Germline loops: CDR1 SGHRS, CDR2 YFSETQ. This CDR3 reads CASSWGTGQIGEKLFF. DNA for the CDR3: TGCGCCAGCAGCTGGGGGACAGGTCAGATCGGGGAAAAACTGTTTTTT.

This rearrangement joins TRBV10-3 to TRBJ2-1; D unclear. This CDR3 contains 9 residues. Germline V gene lookup returns CDR1 ENHRY and CDR2 SYGVKD. Trimming shortened V by 6 bases and J by 6 bases, and 0 bases separated the two germline ends. This CDR3 reads CAISNEQFF. CDR3 bases: TGTGCCATCAGCAATGAGCAGTTCTTC.

The gene calls are TRBV6-6 and TRBJ1-1; D not certain. With 0 bases removed from V and 0 bases from J, the gap between germline ends came to 8 bases. The CDR3 is 15 amino acids. From germline, CDR1 is MNHNY and CDR2 SVGAGI (reference sequence). CDR3 sequence reads: CASSYSIGMNTEAFF. CDR3 coding DNA: TGTGCCAGCAGTTACTCGATTGGCATGAACACTGAAGCTTTCTTT.

V is TRBV5-1 and J is TRBJ2-7; 10 nucleotides agree with TRBD1. The CDR3 spans 16 residues. Germline V gene data show CDR1 as SGHRS and CDR2 as YFSETQ. The V gene end was trimmed by 4 bases and the J gene end by 7 bases; junction bases not matched to a gene: 14. The CDR3 region has the DNA TGCGCCAGCAGCCCGCTCGGGACAGGGGAGGCCGGGGAGCAGTACTTC. Translated, it gives CASSPLGTGEAGEQYF.

The rearrangement joins TRBV30 to TRBJ2-1; D perhaps matches TRBD2 (6 bases). Trimming took 4 bases from V and 0 from J, leaving 16 bases between them. The germline CDR1 and CDR2 sequences are GTSNPN and SVGIG (reference sequence). This CDR3 is 16 amino acids long. The CDR3 DNA sequence: TGTGCCTGGACCCCTGGCGGGGTGAGCTCCTACAATGAGCAGTTCTTC. It translates to CAWTPGGVSSYNEQFF.

The CDR3, as DNA: TGTGCCAGCAGTTTAACAGGGATTCAGCCCCAGCATTTT. Translating it yields CASSLTGIQPQHF. This chain joins TRBV6-6 and TRBJ1-5; possibly TRBD1 for D (6 bases). The CDR3 consists of 13 residues. Between the trimmed V and J ends, which lost 4 bases and 6 bases, there was a span of 10 bases. Germline lookup yields CDR1 MNHNY and CDR2 SVGAGI (reference sequence).

The CDR3 nucleotides read TGTGCCAGCAGCTTTCGCGCGGCAGGGGTTAATTCACCCCTCCACTTT. It encodes CASSFRAAGVNSPLHF. The rearrangement uses TRBV7-9 and TRBJ1-6; weak D call: TRBD1 (6 bases). The ends were cut back, 3 bases at V and 6 bases at J, with 15 bases in the middle. Germline V gene data show CDR1 as SEHNR and CDR2 as FQNEAQ (reference sequence). This CDR3 has 16 residues.

The chain combines TRBV25-1 with TRBJ2-7, with D perhaps TRBD2 (6 bases). CDR3 size: 14 residues. From germline, CDR1 is MGHDK and CDR2 SYGVNS. Deletions cut 1 base from V and 4 bases from J, with 11 bases between. CDR3 coding DNA: TGTGCCAGCAGTGAATCGGGGGTAGGGTACGAGCAGTACTTC. It yields the protein CASSESGVGYEQYF.